The 13 T cell receptor beta chains presented below share a single source sample, sequenced in a study of early T cells in non-severe SARS-CoV-2 infection. TCRdb re-analysed the 5' RACE reads in MiXCR, keeping a single row per CDR3 protein. Of 87,000 or so distinct CDR3 sequences listed, 10% to 15% are singletons. Sequencing used whole blood. The origin of the receptors is an adult who was a healthcare worker with PCR-confirmed SARS-CoV-2 infection or an uninfected control (not recorded which).

At least ten counts were recorded for this clonotype. The J gene is TRBJ1-5, the V gene TRBV10-2; D is possibly TRBD1 (5 bases). The CDR3 consists of 14 residues. V lost 6 bases, J lost 4 bases, and 13 bases lay in between. Germline CDR1 is WSHSY and CDR2 is SAAADI. The CDR3 spells CASSLGTGNQPQHF. CDR3 bases: TGCGCCAGCAGCCTTGGGACGGGAAATCAGCCCCAGCATTTT.

This clonotype has more than one count but fewer than ten. One end of the junction is discordant with germline, which a read error may explain. The CDR3 region is CAGSLGGRISTDTQYF. CDR3 nucleotides: TGTGCCGGCAGCTTGGGCGGGAGGATCAGCACAGATACGCAGTATTTT. This chain links TRBV7-9 with TRBJ2-3; 8 positions match TRBD2. CDR1 and CDR2 (germline): SEHNR, FQNEAQ (reference sequence). CDR3 length equals 16 residues.

The CDR3 DNA follows: TGCAGTGCTAGGATTCAGCGCACTGAAGCTTTCTTT. It is translated as CSARIQRTEAFF. The rearrangement links TRBV20-1 to TRBJ1-1; no reliable D call. CDR1 and CDR2 (germline): DFQATT, SNEGSKA (reference sequence). The ends were cut back, 3 bases at V and 4 bases at J, with 9 bases in the middle. CDR3 length: 12 amino acids.

This clonotype was found many times. V and J are TRBV3-1 and TRBJ2-4, with D unresolved. Germline lookup yields CDR1 LGHDT and CDR2 YNNKEL (reference sequence). The CDR3 runs 16 residues. V lost 4 bases and J 3 bases, leaving 16 bases between the germline ends. DNA of the CDR3: TGTGCCAGCAGCCCACGCCGGACCCAAGTCAAAAACATTCAGTACTTC. Its protein is CASSPRRTQVKNIQYF.

This clonotype was seen only a few times. The chain recombines TRBV20-1 with TRBJ2-4; 7 nucleotides agree with TRBD1. The trim removed 5 bases at V and 6 bases at J, leaving 13 bases unmatched. The CDR3 contains 15 residues. CDR1 is DFQATT and CDR2 is SNEGSKA in the germline V gene (reference sequence). CDR3 residues: CSALQETGERNIQYF. Here the CDR3 DNA reads TGCAGTGCTTTACAGGAAACAGGGGAGAGAAACATTCAGTACTTC.

This clonotype was seen only a few times. The chain combines TRBV20-1 with TRBJ1-1; D possibly corresponds to TRBD1 (6 bases). This CDR3 contains 14 residues. Deletions cut 3 bases from V and 1 base from J, with 12 bases between. CDR1 is DFQATT, CDR2 SNEGSKA, per germline (reference sequence). The CDR3 coding sequence is TGCAGTGCTAGCCGAGGGGGAAAGAACACTGAAGCTTTCTTT. It codes for CSASRGGKNTEAFF.

This clonotype appeared a few times. The chain uses TRBV29-1 and TRBJ2-2, with no clear D. This CDR3 is built from 17 residues. Germline V gene lookup returns CDR1 SQVTM and CDR2 ANQGSEA. Trimming took off 3 bases at V and 0 bases at J, with 17 bases between the two ends. The DNA of the CDR3 is TGCAGCGTTGATAGTCGCGTAGACAACCCGAACACCGGGGAGCTGTTTTTT. Its translation: CSVDSRVDNPNTGELFF.

This chain links TRBV9 with TRBJ2-1; 11 bases fit TRBD2. The CDR3 has 16 amino acids. V was clipped by 0 bases and J by 9 bases; unmatched bases: 8. The V gene's germline CDR1 is SGDLS and CDR2 YYNGEE. Here the CDR3 DNA reads TGTGCCAGCAGCGTAGCCCGGACTAGCGGGTTAGGTGAGCAGTTCTTC. As protein: CASSVARTSGLGEQFF. Based on the CDR3 plus reference TRBV9 and TRBJ2-1, the full variable domain is DSGVTQTPKHLITATGQRVTLRCSPRSGDLSVYWYQQSLDQGLQFLIQYYNGEERAKGNILERFSAQQFPDLHSELNLSSLELGDSALYFCASSVARTSGLGEQFFGPGTRLTVL.

This clonotype showed up just a few times. V and J are TRBV12-3 or TRBV12-4 and TRBJ2-5; 10 positions match TRBD2. This CDR3 contains 13 residues. V shed 8 bases and J 3 bases; nucleotides not matched to a gene: 3. CDR3 region: CASGLAVEETQYF. CDR3 DNA: TGTGCCAGCGGACTAGCGGTCGAAGAGACCCAGTACTTC.

This clonotype was picked up many times. The rearrangement links TRBV29-1 to TRBJ2-3; D may be TRBD1 or TRBD2 (6 bases each). The V end lost 3 bases, the J end lost 5 bases, and 12 bases lay between the germline ends. The CDR3 runs 13 residues. Germline V gene data show CDR1 as SQVTM and CDR2 as ANQGSEA. The CDR3 region is CSVEPGGKDTQYF. The CDR3 DNA sequence: TGCAGCGTTGAGCCCGGGGGCAAAGATACGCAGTATTTT.

This clonotype was picked up a small number of times. This rearrangement joins TRBV6-6 to TRBJ2-1; D may be TRBD2 (6 bases). Germline CDR1 MNHNY, CDR2 SVGAGI (reference sequence). Trimming cost V 2 bases and J 3 bases, with 11 bases left between them. CDR3 length: 15 amino acids. The CDR3 reads CASSYEGGVYNEQFF. As DNA, the CDR3 is TGTGCCAGCAGTTACGAGGGAGGTGTCTACAATGAGCAGTTCTTC.

This clonotype was observed a handful of times. The rearrangement uses TRBV12-2 and TRBJ1-4. TRBV12-2 is annotated as a pseudogene. The CDR3 has 15 amino acids. The CDR3 protein is CASRLEGRTNEKLFF. CDR3 nucleotide sequence: TGTGCAAGTCGCTTAGAAGGCCGGACTAATGAAAAACTGTTTTTT.

V is TRBV6-5 and J is TRBJ2-2; perhaps TRBD2 as D (5 bases). The length of the CDR3 is 18 residues. V lost 2 bases and J lost 0, with 16 bases in between. The germline gives CDR1 MNHEY, CDR2 SVGAGI. The CDR3, as DNA: TGTGCCAGCAGTTACCCGGGGTTGGCAGGCTCGAACACCGGGGAGCTGTTTTTT. Translated: CASSYPGLAGSNTGELFF.